Listed below are T cell receptor beta chains from one sample, sequenced in a study of response to subunit inactivated influenza vaccine. In TCRdb, the RT-PCR reads were re-called with MiXCR into one record per CDR3 protein. This table holds approximately 230,000 distinct CDR3 sequences, 9% to 15% found once. The sample here was non-naive T cells sorted from PBMCs, taken 14 to 15 days before vaccination. Receptor source: a man aged 50 to 60 who received an inactivated influenza vaccine. CDR3s include the opening cysteine and the closing phenylalanine or tryptophan. Each record gives: D gene, clone size, V gene, CDR3 protein. D genes are given only for firm matches. The size of a clone is reported for some rows only, either as once, few or many, or as a class for expanded clones.

d_gene: .
abundance: many
v_gene: TRBV5-6
CDR3aa: CASSFSRWGGVASNQPQHF

d_gene: TRBD2
abundance: few
v_gene: TRBV4-1
CDR3aa: CASSQGLAGGSYNEQFF

d_gene: TRBD2
abundance: many
v_gene: TRBV6-5
CDR3aa: CASSYSSSGGNTQYF

d_gene: .
abundance: few
v_gene: TRBV6-2/TRBV6-3
CDR3aa: CASSYSTAGVESYEQYF

d_gene: .
abundance: .
v_gene: TRBV14
CDR3aa: CASSHAPGAFGETQYF

d_gene: TRBD2
abundance: .
v_gene: TRBV7-2
CDR3aa: CASSGTSWADTQYF

d_gene: .
abundance: many
v_gene: TRBV28
CDR3aa: CASSLGSYGYTF

d_gene: TRBD2
abundance: .
v_gene: TRBV28
CDR3aa: CASSFFFGGGSSYEQYF

d_gene: .
abundance: few
v_gene: TRBV2
CDR3aa: CASSVTGFLNTEAFF

d_gene: .
abundance: few
v_gene: TRBV6-1
CDR3aa: CASSESRVAGYTF

d_gene: .
abundance: few
v_gene: TRBV5-6
CDR3aa: CASTLQTTGVDYEQYF

d_gene: TRBD1
abundance: many
v_gene: TRBV7-2
CDR3aa: CASSLNRGDEQYF

d_gene: TRBD1
abundance: few
v_gene: TRBV20-1
CDR3aa: CSASYRGSNQPQHF

d_gene: .
abundance: .
v_gene: TRBV2
CDR3aa: CASSERNEQFF

d_gene: .
abundance: many
v_gene: TRBV14
CDR3aa: CASSRGGKPHQETQYF